A selection of T cell receptor beta chains follows, all from one sample in a study of beta chain features in type 1 diabetes. The method was immunoSEQ multiplex PCR; TCRdb's version includes in-frame clones alone and lacks a portion of them. The repertoire includes fewer than 300,000 clones, roughly 20% of them detected once, and 0.028% sits in the top ten. Sequencing was carried out using naive CD4+ T cells from blood. The receptors come from a woman between 40 and 50 years old with type 1 diabetes. Each CDR3 is given with its conserved first and last residue. A D gene is named only where the DNA matches it firmly. Where a row states a size, it is once, few, many or the class of an expanded clone; other rows omit it.

v_call	j_call	clone_size	d_call	cdr3_aa	cdr3_nt
TRBV10-3	TRBJ2-3	.	TRBD2	CAITVNRGRVEDTQYF	TGTGCCATCACCGTTAATCGCGGGAGGGTCGAAGATACGCAGTATTTT
TRBV5-4	TRBJ2-1	.	.	CASSPPALGNEQFF	TGTGCCAGCAGCCCCCCAGCTCTAGGCAATGAGCAGTTCTTC
TRBV4-1	TRBJ2-3	.	TRBD2	CASSLGRIPDTQYF	TGCGCCAGCAGCCTCGGGAGGATCCCAGATACGCAGTATTTT
TRBV9	TRBJ2-1	.	.	CASSVGQLYNEQFF	TGTGCCAGCAGCGTAGGACAGTTATACAATGAGCAGTTCTTC
TRBV9	TRBJ2-4	.	.	CASSVSGFGIQYF	TGTGCCAGCAGCGTCTCGGGTTTCGGCATTCAGTACTTC
TRBV7-2	TRBJ1-5	.	.	CASSSHGGQNNQPQHF	TGTGCCAGCAGCTCCCACGGAGGACAGAACAATCAGCCCCAGCATTTT
TRBV25-1	TRBJ1-5	.	.	CASSERGRGIQPQHF	TGTGCCAGCAGTGAACGGGGCAGGGGAATCCAGCCCCAGCATTTT
TRBV15	TRBJ1-1	.	.	CATSRDLPGRAFF	TGTGCCACCAGCAGAGATCTACCAGGAAGGGCTTTCTTT
TRBV29-1	TRBJ1-2	.	.	CSVEGGIDYGYTF	TGCAGCGTTGAGGGGGGAATCGACTATGGCTACACCTTC
TRBV4-3	TRBJ1-1	.	TRBD1	CASSQNEGADTEAFF	TGCGCCAGCAGCCAGAACGAGGGGGCAGACACTGAAGCTTTCTTT
TRBV30	TRBJ1-5	few	.	CAWSEQGKQPQHF	TGTGCCTGGAGTGAACAGGGAAAACAGCCCCAGCATTTT
TRBV4-3	TRBJ1-6	.	.	CASSQRAGNNSPLHF	TGCGCCAGCAGCCAGAGGGCAGGAAATAATTCACCCCTCCACTTT
TRBV6-5	TRBJ1-4	few	.	CASSYDREKLFF	TGTGCCAGCAGTTACGATCGGGAAAAACTGTTTTTT
TRBV7-8	TRBJ2-1	.	.	CASSQDRGGEQFF	TGTGCCAGCAGCCAGGACCGGGGTGGTGAGCAGTTCTTC
TRBV7-2	TRBJ2-7	few	TRBD2	CASSTYLAGVNEQYF	TGTGCCAGCAGCACCTACTTGGCGGGAGTCAACGAGCAGTACTTC
TRBV5-4	TRBJ1-1	.	.	CASSLAGFTEAFF	TGTGCCAGCAGCTTGGCAGGGTTCACTGAAGCTTTCTTT
TRBV9	TRBJ2-5	few	TRBD1	CASSVGGQGFGETQYF	TGTGCCAGCAGCGTAGGCGGACAGGGCTTTGGCGAGACCCAGTACTTC
TRBV2	TRBJ1-4	.	.	CASSERGLTGPNEKLFF	TGTGCCAGCAGTGAAAGAGGGCTCACAGGGCCTAATGAAAAACTGTTTTTT
TRBV28	TRBJ1-2	.	.	CASSSSDSGYTF	TGTGCCAGCAGTTCCTCGGACAGTGGCTACACCTTC
TRBV19	TRBJ2-1	.	.	CASSISSHGSYNEQFF	TGTGCCAGTAGTATCTCCAGCCACGGGTCCTACAATGAGCAGTTCTTC
TRBV7-9	TRBJ2-3	.	TRBD2	CASSLAAGLTDTQYF	TGTGCCAGCAGCTTGGCAGCGGGACTGACAGATACGCAGTATTTT
TRBV5-6	TRBJ1-2	.	.	CASSLGTADGYTF	TGTGCCAGCAGCCTCGGGACTGCAGATGGCTACACCTTC
TRBV4-3	TRBJ2-7	.	TRBD2	CASSQDPGLAGSRDEQYF	TGCGCCAGCAGCCAAGACCCAGGACTAGCGGGATCGAGGGACGAGCAGTACTTC
TRBV7-3	TRBJ2-3	few	TRBD1	CASSHRGSTDTQYF	TGTGCCAGCAGCCACAGGGGCAGCACAGATACGCAGTATTTT
TRBV18	TRBJ1-1	.	.	CASSTSGELNTEAFF	TGTGCCAGCTCAACCTCTGGAGAGTTGAACACTGAAGCTTTCTTT
TRBV28	TRBJ2-3	.	TRBD1	CVSTGGADTQYF	TGTGTCTCGACAGGGGGGGCGGATACGCAGTATTTT
TRBV10-3	TRBJ2-5	.	.	CAISQLTRGQETQYF	TGTGCCATCAGTCAGCTTACCAGGGGTCAAGAGACCCAGTACTTC
TRBV13	TRBJ1-1	few	.	CASSLVAGTEAFF	TGTGCCAGCAGCTTAGTAGCGGGAACTGAAGCTTTCTTT
TRBV10-3	TRBJ2-5	few	TRBD1	CATTPDRGTWESYF	TGTGCCACAACCCCCGACAGGGGAACCTGGGAAAGCTACTTC
TRBV28	TRBJ1-1	.	TRBD1	CASSLTGNAEAFF	TGTGCCAGCAGCTTGACAGGGAACGCTGAAGCTTTCTTT
TRBV30	TRBJ2-1	few	TRBD2	CAWSWTSGRTYNEQFF	TGTGCCTGGAGTTGGACTAGCGGGAGGACCTACAATGAGCAGTTCTTC
TRBV7-2	TRBJ2-5	.	TRBD1	CASSLDRGGETQYF	TGTGCCAGCAGCCTAGACAGGGGAGGAGAGACCCAGTACTTC
TRBV4-2	TRBJ1-2	.	.	CASSLPRRGYTF	TGTGCCAGCAGCCTCCCCCGACGGGGTTACACCTTC
TRBV7-9	TRBJ2-1	few	.	CASSPVRYNEQFF	TGTGCCAGCAGCCCCGTGAGATACAATGAGCAGTTCTTC
TRBV25-1	TRBJ2-5	few	.	CASGGPWRELQETQYF	TGTGCCAGCGGCGGGCCTTGGCGGGAACTACAAGAGACCCAGTACTTC
TRBV29-1	TRBJ1-2	few	.	CSVAQGHGYTF	TGCAGCGTTGCTCAGGGGCATGGCTACACCTTC
TRBV7-9	TRBJ2-7	.	TRBD1	CASSAKTGYEQYF	TGTGCCAGCAGCGCAAAGACAGGGTACGAGCAGTACTTC
TRBV9	TRBJ1-2	few	TRBD1	CASSGGQGYITNYGYTF	TGTGCCAGCAGCGGGGGACAGGGATATATCACCAACTATGGCTACACCTTC
TRBV7-6	TRBJ2-5	few	TRBD1	CASSLHGTGEETQYF	TGTGCCAGCAGCTTACATGGGACAGGTGAAGAGACCCAGTACTTC
TRBV18	TRBJ1-6	.	TRBD1	CASSLDWDRGNSPLHF	TGTGCCAGCTCACTTGACTGGGACAGGGGTAATTCACCCCTCCACTTT
TRBV30	TRBJ2-1	.	.	CAWSRRAGDDEQFF	TGTGCCTGGAGTAGGAGGGCTGGGGACGATGAGCAGTTCTTC
TRBV2	TRBJ1-5	few	TRBD1	CASSEEQGGNQPQHF	TGTGCCAGCAGTGAAGAGCAGGGGGGAAATCAGCCCCAGCATTTT
TRBV7-2	TRBJ2-7	.	.	CASSQQTGNHEQYF	TGTGCCAGCAGCCAGCAAACAGGGAACCACGAGCAGTACTTC
TRBV18	TRBJ2-1	once	.	CASSPLLSGNEQFF	TGTGCCAGCTCACCACTTCTGAGTGGCAATGAGCAGTTCTTC
TRBV30	TRBJ2-3	few	TRBD2	CAWSATSGRTDTQYF	TGTGCCTGGAGTGCAACTAGCGGGCGCACAGATACGCAGTATTTT
TRBV7-2	TRBJ2-4	few	.	CASSPRAQGGDIQYF	TGTGCCAGCAGCCCCCGGGCTCAGGGAGGAGACATTCAGTACTTC
TRBV10-3	TRBJ2-4	few	.	CAISELGGYIQYF	TGTGCCATCAGTGAGCTTGGAGGGTACATTCAGTACTTC
TRBV2	TRBJ1-4	.	TRBD1	CASSRDRVGEKLFF	TGTGCCAGCAGTCGGGACAGGGTTGGTGAAAAACTGTTTTTT
TRBV9	TRBJ2-1	few	.	CASSRQGINSYNEQFF	TGTGCCAGCAGCCGTCAGGGGATAAATTCCTACAATGAGCAGTTCTTC
TRBV6-1	TRBJ1-1	few	.	CASFRLEGFAEAFF	TGTGCCAGCTTCCGTTTGGAGGGGTTTGCTGAAGCTTTCTTT
TRBV28	TRBJ1-2	.	.	CASSLGKGINYGYTF	TGTGCCAGCAGTTTAGGGAAGGGGATAAACTATGGCTACACCTTC
TRBV6-5	TRBJ1-5	.	TRBD1	CASSSGQGDQRQHF	TGTGCCAGCAGTTCCGGACAGGGAGATCAGCGCCAGCATTTT
TRBV9	TRBJ2-1	.	TRBD2	CASSVGRGDENEQFF	TGTGCCAGCAGCGTGGGGCGGGGGGACGAGAATGAGCAGTTCTTC
TRBV29-1	TRBJ1-2	few	TRBD1	CSVEPTGGAGSGGYTF	TGCAGCGTTGAACCCACAGGGGGCGCAGGATCAGGCGGCTACACCTTC
TRBV5-1	TRBJ2-1	.	TRBD2	CASSTSGKGNEQFF	TGCGCCAGCAGTACTAGCGGGAAAGGAAATGAGCAGTTCTTC